This entry features one T cell receptor (beta chain) sequence. This sample is part of a study of blood T cell repertoires in COVID-19. Original processing notes: The assay estimated nucleated cells by amplifying reference gene primers. Sequencing was performed with immunoSEQ multiplex PCR; in TCRdb, only in-frame clones are kept and a portion is missing. That table supplies the V and J calls and clone size; D and trimming were determined from the DNA. Here the sample spans tens of thousands of clones, 70% to 90% being singletons. CDR1 and CDR2 (germline): LNHDA, SQIVND (reference sequence). CDR3 length: 14 amino acids. Deletions cut 1 base from V and 2 bases from J, with 6 bases between.

This chain links TRBV19 with TRBJ1-3; D remains unclear. This receptor was identified in a woman aged 80 or over in a cohort sampled during active or convalescent COVID-19. Sequencing was done on a sample of peripheral blood. The chain's CDR3 is CASSIGRTGNTIYF. The CDR3 DNA reads as TGTGCCAGTAGTATAGGTAGAACTGGAAACACCATATATTTT.